The rows below give T cell receptor beta chains drawn from one sample of a study of T cells after yellow fever vaccination. MiXCR, run by TCRdb on the 5' RACE reads, gives a single entry per CDR3 protein. The data hold a few hundred thousand distinct CDR3 sequences, with 8.7% observed a single time. Here the sequenced sample was CD4+ T cells sorted from PBMCs, taken 5 days after the yellow fever booster vaccination. The receptors shown here come from a man between 18 and 35 years old who received the YFV17D yellow fever vaccine. Both conserved end residues are part of each CDR3. Each record gives: clone size, J gene, V gene, D gene, CDR3 DNA, CDR3 protein. The D gene is left open where the match is weak. A row's size may be missing; if present it is once, few, many or a size class.

size: NA; J: TRBJ2-2; V: TRBV24-1; D: NA; DNA: TGTGCCACCAGTGAAATACAGGGAACCGGGGAGCTGTTTTTT; CDR3: CATSEIQGTGELFF
size: few; J: TRBJ2-3; V: TRBV5-1; D: NA; DNA: TGCGCCAGCAGCTTTTCTAGCGTTCCAGATACGCAGTATTTT; CDR3: CASSFSSVPDTQYF
size: NA; J: TRBJ2-1; V: TRBV20-1; D: NA; DNA: TGCAGTGCTAGAATGCGGAATGAGCAGTTCTTC; CDR3: CSARMRNEQFF
size: few; J: TRBJ1-1; V: TRBV29-1; D: NA; DNA: TGCAGCGAGCGGACGAGGATGGGCACTGAAGCTTTCTTT; CDR3: CSERTRMGTEAFF
size: many; J: TRBJ1-2; V: TRBV3-1; D: NA; DNA: TGTGCCAGCAGCCAAAGGGGTGGCTACACCTTC; CDR3: CASSQRGGYTF
size: few; J: TRBJ2-4; V: TRBV30; D: NA; DNA: TGTGCCTGGAGGACCTCCGGGGCCGCGGCAGGCATTCAGTACTTC; CDR3: CAWRTSGAAAGIQYF
size: NA; J: TRBJ2-5; V: TRBV7-2; D: NA; DNA: TGTGCCAGCACCCCGGGGGTTCAAGAGACCCAGTACTTC; CDR3: CASTPGVQETQYF
size: NA; J: TRBJ2-3; V: TRBV7-6; D: NA; DNA: TGTGCCAGCAGCCCCTGGACTGAAACAGATACGCAGTATTTT; CDR3: CASSPWTETDTQYF
size: NA; J: TRBJ1-1; V: TRBV27; D: NA; DNA: TGTGCCAGCAGTTCTTACGGGAACACTGAAGCTTTCTTT; CDR3: CASSSYGNTEAFF
size: few; J: TRBJ1-1; V: TRBV10-2; D: TRBD1; DNA: TGCGCCAGCAGCTTTATCGGGACAGGGGTAAATAGGGACACTGAAGCTTTCTTT; CDR3: CASSFIGTGVNRDTEAFF
size: few; J: TRBJ2-3; V: TRBV9; D: TRBD2; DNA: TGTGCCAGCAGCGTAGCATCCAGCGGGGGATCCGATACGCAGTATTTT; CDR3: CASSVASSGGSDTQYF
size: NA; J: TRBJ1-2; V: TRBV29-1; D: NA; DNA: TGCAGCGTTGCTGGACCTTATGGCTACACCTTC; CDR3: CSVAGPYGYTF
size: NA; J: TRBJ1-4; V: TRBV5-1; D: NA; DNA: TGCGCCAGCAGCTTGGGTTCGGCTGGTGGAAAACTGTTTTTT; CDR3: CASSLGSAGGKLFF
size: NA; J: TRBJ1-6; V: TRBV3-1; D: NA; DNA: TGTGCCACCCGTCCCTCCGATTCGGGTTCACCCCTCCACTTT; CDR3: CATRPSDSGSPLHF
size: many; J: TRBJ2-3; V: TRBV6-5; D: TRBD1; DNA: TGTGCCAGCAGTCAGGACAGGGGGTGGGGGGATACGCAGTATTTT; CDR3: CASSQDRGWGDTQYF
size: NA; J: TRBJ2-2; V: TRBV19; D: NA; DNA: TGTGCCAGTACTATATGGGGGGAGAACGGGGAGCTGTTTTTT; CDR3: CASTIWGENGELFF
size: few; J: TRBJ2-5; V: TRBV4-3; D: NA; DNA: TGCGCCAGCAGCCAAGATTACCGCGGACCCGGAGAGACCCAGTACTTC; CDR3: CASSQDYRGPGETQYF
size: NA; J: TRBJ2-5; V: TRBV5-4; D: TRBD1; DNA: TGTGCCAGCACACTGGGGACAGGAGAGACCCAGTACTTC; CDR3: CASTLGTGETQYF
size: NA; J: TRBJ1-2; V: TRBV7-2; D: NA; DNA: TGTGCCAGCAGCTTCGGGGTTGGCTACACCTTC; CDR3: CASSFGVGYTF
size: few; J: TRBJ2-3; V: TRBV20-1; D: TRBD2; DNA: TGCAGTGCTAGTGCGGGACTAGCGGGGGGGAAAGATACGCAGTATTTT; CDR3: CSASAGLAGGKDTQYF
size: NA; J: TRBJ1-2; V: TRBV20-1; D: NA; DNA: TGCAGTGCTAGAGACGTGGGGGGTGGAGGGTATTACACCTTC; CDR3: CSARDVGGGGYYTF
size: NA; J: TRBJ1-2; V: TRBV6-5; D: NA; DNA: TGTGCCAGCAGTTACACGGCTTGGGGAGGGTATGGCTACACCTTC; CDR3: CASSYTAWGGYGYTF
size: few; J: TRBJ2-1; V: TRBV15; D: NA; DNA: TGTGCCACCAGCAGAGATTCCCCCTATCAGTTCTTC; CDR3: CATSRDSPYQFF
size: few; J: TRBJ1-6; V: TRBV6-5; D: NA; DNA: TGTGCCAGCAGCCGTACGACAGGCAGGAATTCACCCCTCCACTTT; CDR3: CASSRTTGRNSPLHF
size: many; J: TRBJ2-3; V: TRBV5-4; D: NA; DNA: TGTGCCAGCAGCTTAAAATCCCCCACAGATACGCAGTATTTT; CDR3: CASSLKSPTDTQYF
size: many; J: TRBJ1-5; V: TRBV7-2; D: NA; DNA: TGTGCCAGCAGCCCATCCCGGGCCATCCCATGGCCCCAGCATTTT; CDR3: CASSPSRAIPWPQHF
size: few; J: TRBJ1-4; V: TRBV10-3; D: NA; DNA: TGTGCCATCAGTGAGAACAGGGACGAAAAACTGTTTTTT; CDR3: CAISENRDEKLFF
size: few; J: TRBJ2-5; V: TRBV7-8; D: TRBD2; DNA: TGTGCCAGCAAGAGTTGGACTAGCGGGGGGACTCAAGAGACCCAGTACTTC; CDR3: CASKSWTSGGTQETQYF
size: NA; J: TRBJ2-1; V: TRBV4-3; D: NA; DNA: TGCGCCAGCAGCCAAGTCTTAACGAGTGCGGGGTCCTACAATGAGCAGTTCTTC; CDR3: CASSQVLTSAGSYNEQFF
size: NA; J: TRBJ1-6; V: TRBV30; D: NA; DNA: TGTGCCTGGGGTTCTATAGGGAATTCACCCCTCCACTTT; CDR3: CAWGSIGNSPLHF
size: few; J: TRBJ1-5; V: TRBV6-1; D: NA; DNA: TGTGCCAGCAAGTTCCAGGGGACCCCTTATAGCAATCAGCCCCAGCATTTT; CDR3: CASKFQGTPYSNQPQHF
size: few; J: TRBJ2-5; V: TRBV6-5; D: NA; DNA: TGTGCCAGCAGTTACACAGGGAATATCGGGACCCAGTACTTC; CDR3: CASSYTGNIGTQYF
size: NA; J: TRBJ2-7; V: TRBV20-1; D: NA; DNA: TGCAGTGCTAAAGAAGGCGGGGAGTACGCCGAGCAGTACTTC; CDR3: CSAKEGGEYAEQYF
size: few; J: TRBJ2-1; V: TRBV24-1; D: TRBD2; DNA: TGTGCCACACAAGGTGGGGGGGTGAATCAGTTCTTC; CDR3: CATQGGGVNQFF
size: medium-sized; J: TRBJ2-7; V: TRBV5-1; D: NA; DNA: TGCGCCAGCAGCTTAGGACCGGCAAGCTCCTACGAGCAGTACTTC; CDR3: CASSLGPASSYEQYF
size: many; J: TRBJ2-1; V: TRBV5-1; D: TRBD2; DNA: TGCGCCAGCAGCCCCCTCGGGAGCGGGGGGAACAATGAGCAGTTCTTC; CDR3: CASSPLGSGGNNEQFF
size: NA; J: TRBJ1-3; V: TRBV4-2; D: NA; DNA: TGTGCCAGCAGCCAACAGGGACTCTCTGGAAACACCATATATTTT; CDR3: CASSQQGLSGNTIYF
size: many; J: TRBJ2-7; V: TRBV6-2/TRBV6-3; D: NA; DNA: TGTGCCAGCACCCAGCCGGGGGAGGCCGAGCAGTACTTC; CDR3: CASTQPGEAEQYF